This passage covers 14 T cell receptor beta chains from one sample sequenced in a study of blood T cell repertoires in COVID-19. Profiled with immunoSEQ multiplex PCR; TCRdb holds only in-frame clones, not every one. Of more than 250,000 clones listed, 75% to 85% are singletons. Sequencing was carried out using peripheral blood. The receptors were sampled from a man between 45 and 60 years old with active or convalescent COVID-19.

This clone has only one observation. The V and J genes are TRBV5-5 and TRBJ1-2; no definite D call. CDR1 is SGHKS, CDR2 YYEKEE, per germline (reference sequence). V lost 0 bases to trimming and J lost 4 bases, with 13 bases between them. The CDR3 contains 15 residues. CDR3 nucleotide sequence: TGTGCCAGCAGCTTGGAGGCACGGGGATCCTATGGCTACACCTTC. Protein sequence: CASSLEARGSYGYTF. Full variable domain (rest looked up from reference TRBV5-5 and TRBJ1-2): DAGVTQSPTHLIKTRGQQVTLRCSPISGHKSVSWYQQVLGQGPQFIFQYYEKEERGRGNFPDRFSARQFPNYSSELNVNALLLGDSALYLCASSLEARGSYGYTFGSGTRLTVV.

The rearrangement uses TRBV4-1 and TRBJ2-1, with 10 bases aligning to TRBD2. V dropped 6 bases and J dropped 0; count of bases not matched to a gene: 23. The CDR3 is 22 amino acids. Germline V lookup: CDR1 MGHRA, CDR2 YSYEKL. The CDR3 sequence is CASRLDGGDHSGRSSSYNEQFF. The CDR3 nucleotides read TGCGCCAGCAGACTTGATGGGGGGGACCATAGCGGGAGGTCCAGCTCCTACAATGAGCAGTTCTTC.

This chain joins TRBV4-1 and TRBJ2-3, with D perhaps TRBD2 (5 bases). The CDR3 totals 14 residues. Germline CDR1 is MGHRA and CDR2 is YSYEKL. Trimming shortened V by 2 bases and J by 2 bases, and 8 bases separated the two germline ends. CDR3 amino acids: CASSQRETTDTQYF. The CDR3, as DNA: TGCGCCAGCAGCCAAAGGGAGACCACAGATACGCAGTATTTT.

This rearrangement joins TRBV27 to TRBJ2-7; 9 nucleotides agree with TRBD1. V was pared by 5 bases and J by 2 bases, with 4 bases of the junction left unmatched. The germline V gene encodes CDR1 MNHEY and CDR2 SMNVEV (reference sequence). The CDR3 has 14 amino acids. The CDR3 reads CASSPGQGTYEQYF. The CDR3 nucleotides read TGTGCCAGCAGTCCAGGACAGGGGACCTACGAGCAGTACTTC.

The V gene is TRBV3-1 (or the pseudogene TRBV3-2), the J gene TRBJ1-2; 10 positions agree with TRBD1. The trim removed 2 bases at V and 6 bases at J, leaving 6 bases unmatched. Germline CDR1 and CDR2: LGHDT and YNNKEL (reference sequence). This CDR3 is built from 15 residues. Written as DNA, the CDR3 is TGTGCCAGCAGCCAACCAGGGACAGGGGCGGATGGCTACACCTTC. It codes for CASSQPGTGADGYTF.

The chain has TRBV28 and TRBJ1-3; perhaps TRBD1 as D (5 bases). The CDR3 totals 14 residues. The germline V gene has CDR1 MDHEN and CDR2 SYDVKM. V lost 8 bases, J lost 4 bases, and 15 bases lay in between. The chain's CDR3 is CASGVQVGGNTIYF. In DNA, the CDR3 is TGTGCCAGCGGGGTACAGGTCGGGGGAAACACCATATATTTT. The full variable domain, its missing parts supplied by reference TRBV28 and TRBJ1-3, is DVKVTQSSRYLVKRTGEKVFLECVQDMDHENMFWYRQDPGLGLRLIYFSYDVKMKEKGDIPEGYSVSREKKERFSLILESASTNQTSMYLCASGVQVGGNTIYFGEGSWLTVV.

This clone was seen just once. The chain uses TRBV4-2 and TRBJ2-1, with TRBD2 matching over 9 bases. The V gene's germline CDR1 is LGHNA and CDR2 YNFKEQ. This CDR3 is 16 amino acids long. Germline trimming cut 0 bases from V and 10 bases from J; bases unmatched to any gene: 10. CDR3 residues: CASSQEWREGRWEQFF. The CDR3 DNA is TGTGCCAGCAGCCAAGAGTGGCGGGAGGGCCGTTGGGAGCAGTTCTTC.

About this clone itself: The same CDR3 also results from other DNA sequences found in this sample. The J gene is TRBJ1-2, the V gene TRBV30; D perhaps matches TRBD1 (6 bases). In germline, CDR1 is GTSNPN, CDR2 SVGIG (reference sequence). The CDR3 sequence is 13 residues long. V shed 4 bases and J shed 2 bases, with 11 bases lying between them. This CDR3 reads CAWKGGSNYGYTF. In DNA, the CDR3 is TGTGCCTGGAAGGGGGGGTCGAACTATGGCTACACCTTC.

V gene TRBV30 combines with J gene TRBJ2-7, with 9 nucleotides matching TRBD1. V shed 0 bases and J 3 bases; nucleotides not matched to a gene: 3. There are 14 residues in the CDR3. In germline, CDR1 is GTSNPN, CDR2 SVGIG (reference sequence). The CDR3 nucleotides read TGTGCCTGGAGTGTGGGGACAGGGCTCTACGAGCAGTACTTC. Protein: CAWSVGTGLYEQYF.

The chain joins TRBV5-4 to TRBJ2-1, with TRBD2 matching over 11 bases. Germline loops: CDR1 SGHNT, CDR2 YYREEE (reference sequence). V lost 4 bases to trimming and J lost 15 bases; unmatched junction nucleotides: 9. The CDR3 is made up of 13 amino acids. CDR3 nucleotides: TGTGCCAGCAGCCTCTCCCTAGCGGGAGGCGTGTTCTTC. Translating gives CASSLSLAGGVFF.

In its sample, this clone was seen once. The V gene is TRBV3-1 (or the pseudogene TRBV3-2), the J gene TRBJ1-5; a possible D gene is TRBD1 (6 bases). Trimming removed 10 bases at V and 0 bases at J, with 19 bases between. The V gene's germline CDR1 is LGHDT and CDR2 YNNKEL (reference sequence). The length of the CDR3 is 16 residues. This CDR3 reads CATLGQLVYSNQPQHF. CDR3 DNA: TGTGCCACCTTAGGACAGTTAGTTTATAGCAATCAGCCCCAGCATTTT.

This chain links TRBV7-9 with TRBJ1-3; TRBD1 matches 7 bases. V dropped 1 base and J dropped 0; count of bases not matched to a gene: 3. Germline lookup yields CDR1 SEHNR and CDR2 FQNEAQ (reference sequence). The CDR3 consists of 16 residues. DNA for the CDR3: TGTGCCAGCAGCTTAGGTTGGGACAGCTCTGGAAACACCATATATTTT. Amino acid sequence: CASSLGWDSSGNTIYF.

This clone was counted only a few times. J is TRBJ1-5 and V is TRBV19, with D unclear. Germline CDR1 and CDR2: LNHDA and SQIVND (reference sequence). Trimming shortened V by 11 bases and J by 12 bases, and 20 bases separated the two germline ends. The CDR3 covers 12 residues. CDR3 in DNA: TGTGCCGCTAAAACCGAGGGATCCAACCAGCATTTT. It is translated as CAAKTEGSNQHF.

The chain uses TRBV5-1 and TRBJ2-1, with TRBD1 identical over 11 bases. The CDR3 sequence is 16 residues long. Germline CDR1 reads SGHRS; CDR2 reads YFSETQ. V was pared by 3 bases and J by 7 bases, with 9 bases of the junction left unmatched. The DNA of the CDR3 is TGCGCCAGCAGCTGGCTAATGGGACAGGGGGTGAATGAGCAGTTCTTC. Translating gives CASSWLMGQGVNEQFF.